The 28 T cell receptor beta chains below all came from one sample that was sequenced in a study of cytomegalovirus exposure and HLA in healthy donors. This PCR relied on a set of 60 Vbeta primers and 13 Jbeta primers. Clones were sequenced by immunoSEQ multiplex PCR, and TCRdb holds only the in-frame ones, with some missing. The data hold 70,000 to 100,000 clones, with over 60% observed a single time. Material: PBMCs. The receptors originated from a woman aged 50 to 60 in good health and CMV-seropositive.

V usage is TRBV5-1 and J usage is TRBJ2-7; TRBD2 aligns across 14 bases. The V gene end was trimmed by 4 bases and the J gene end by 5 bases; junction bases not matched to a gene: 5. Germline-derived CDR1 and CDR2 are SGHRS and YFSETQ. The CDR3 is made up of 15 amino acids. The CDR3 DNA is TGCGCCAGCAGCCCCGGGACTAGCGGGGGCGACGAGCAGTACTTC. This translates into CASSPGTSGGDEQYF. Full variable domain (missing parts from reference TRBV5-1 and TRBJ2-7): KAGVTQTPRYLIKTRGQQVTLSCSPISGHRSVSWYQQTPGQGLQFLFEYFSETQRNKGNFPGRFSGRQFSNSRSEMNVSTLELGDSALYLCASSPGTSGGDEQYFGPGTRLTVT.

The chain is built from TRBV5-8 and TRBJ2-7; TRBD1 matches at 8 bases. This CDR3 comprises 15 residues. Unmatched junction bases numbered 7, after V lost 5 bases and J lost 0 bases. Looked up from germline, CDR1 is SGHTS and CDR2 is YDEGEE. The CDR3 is CASRGRQGISYEQYF. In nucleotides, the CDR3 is TGTGCCAGCAGGGGCCGACAGGGGATCTCCTACGAGCAGTACTTC.

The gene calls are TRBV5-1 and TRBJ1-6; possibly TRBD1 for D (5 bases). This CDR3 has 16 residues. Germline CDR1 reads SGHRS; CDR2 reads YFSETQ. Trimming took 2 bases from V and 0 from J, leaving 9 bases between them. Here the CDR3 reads CASSLRGTSYNSPLHF. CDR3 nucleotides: TGCGCCAGCAGCTTAAGGGGTACCTCCTATAATTCACCCCTCCACTTT. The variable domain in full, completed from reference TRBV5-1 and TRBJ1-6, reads KAGVTQTPRYLIKTRGQQVTLSCSPISGHRSVSWYQQTPGQGLQFLFEYFSETQRNKGNFPGRFSGRQFSNSRSEMNVSTLELGDSALYLCASSLRGTSYNSPLHFGNGTRLTVT.

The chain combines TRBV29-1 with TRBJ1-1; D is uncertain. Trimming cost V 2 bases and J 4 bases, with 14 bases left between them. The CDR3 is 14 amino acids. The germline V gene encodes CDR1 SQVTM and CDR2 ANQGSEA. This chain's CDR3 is CSVERGYRVTEAFF. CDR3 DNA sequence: TGCAGCGTTGAACGAGGGTACCGGGTCACTGAAGCTTTCTTT.

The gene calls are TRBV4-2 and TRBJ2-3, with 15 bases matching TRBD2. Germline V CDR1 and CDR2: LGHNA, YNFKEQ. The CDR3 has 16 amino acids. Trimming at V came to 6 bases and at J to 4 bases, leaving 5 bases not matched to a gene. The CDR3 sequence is CASRRTSGGAPDTQYF. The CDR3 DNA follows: TGTGCCAGCAGGCGGACTAGCGGGGGGGCGCCAGATACGCAGTATTTT.

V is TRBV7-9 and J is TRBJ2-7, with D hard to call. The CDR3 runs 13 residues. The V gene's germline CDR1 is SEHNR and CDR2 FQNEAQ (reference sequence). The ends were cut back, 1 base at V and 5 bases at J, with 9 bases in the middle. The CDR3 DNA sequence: TGTGCCAGCAGCTTAGGGCGCGGCGACGAGCAGTACTTC. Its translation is CASSLGRGDEQYF.

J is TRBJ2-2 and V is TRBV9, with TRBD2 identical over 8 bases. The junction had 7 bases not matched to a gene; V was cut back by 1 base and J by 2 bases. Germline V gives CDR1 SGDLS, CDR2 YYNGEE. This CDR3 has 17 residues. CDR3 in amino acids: CASSVLGSGANTGELFF. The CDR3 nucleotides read TGTGCCAGCAGCGTACTCGGTAGCGGGGCTAACACCGGGGAGCTGTTTTTT.

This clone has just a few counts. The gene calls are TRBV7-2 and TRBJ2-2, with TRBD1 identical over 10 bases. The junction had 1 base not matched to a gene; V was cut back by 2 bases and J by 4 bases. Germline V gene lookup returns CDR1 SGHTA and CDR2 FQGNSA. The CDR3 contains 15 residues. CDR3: CASSLRTGGTGELFF. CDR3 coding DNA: TGTGCCAGCAGCTTACGGACAGGGGGCACCGGGGAGCTGTTTTTT.

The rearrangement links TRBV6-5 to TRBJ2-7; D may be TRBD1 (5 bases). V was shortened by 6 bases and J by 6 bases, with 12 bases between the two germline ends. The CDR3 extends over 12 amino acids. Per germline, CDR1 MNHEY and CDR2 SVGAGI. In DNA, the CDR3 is TGTGCCAGCAGGTCGACAGCTGCCGAGCAGTACTTC. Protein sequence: CASRSTAAEQYF.

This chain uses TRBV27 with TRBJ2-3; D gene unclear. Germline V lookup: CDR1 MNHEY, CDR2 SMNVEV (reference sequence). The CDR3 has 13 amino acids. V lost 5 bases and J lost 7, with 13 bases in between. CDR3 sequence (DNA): TGTGCCAGCAGTACCCACAGAGAGAATACGCAGTATTTT. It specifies CASSTHRENTQYF.

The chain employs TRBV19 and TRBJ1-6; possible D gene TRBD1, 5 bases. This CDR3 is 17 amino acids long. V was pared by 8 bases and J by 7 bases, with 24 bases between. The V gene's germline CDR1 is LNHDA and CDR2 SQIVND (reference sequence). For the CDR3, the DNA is TGTGCCAGTCCTAAGTGGGCAGGGCTAGACCCAAATTCACCCCTCCACTTT. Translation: CASPKWAGLDPNSPLHF.

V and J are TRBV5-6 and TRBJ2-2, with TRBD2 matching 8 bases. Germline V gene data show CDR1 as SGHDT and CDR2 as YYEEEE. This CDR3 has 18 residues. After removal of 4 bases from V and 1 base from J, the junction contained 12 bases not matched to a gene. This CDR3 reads CASSPGLVLVLNTGELFF. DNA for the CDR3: TGTGCCAGCAGCCCGGGACTAGTTTTGGTTCTGAACACCGGGGAGCTGTTTTTT.

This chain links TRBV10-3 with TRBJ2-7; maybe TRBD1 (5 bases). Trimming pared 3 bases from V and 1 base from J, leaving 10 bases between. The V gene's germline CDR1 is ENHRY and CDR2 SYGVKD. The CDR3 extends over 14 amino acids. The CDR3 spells CAISDEQVSYEQYF. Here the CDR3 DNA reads TGTGCCATCAGTGATGAACAGGTTTCCTACGAGCAGTACTTC.

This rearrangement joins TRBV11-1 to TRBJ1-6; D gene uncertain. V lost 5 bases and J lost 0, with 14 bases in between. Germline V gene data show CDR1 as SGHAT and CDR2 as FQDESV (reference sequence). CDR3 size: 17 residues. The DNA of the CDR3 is TGTGCCAGCAGCCTCGGGAGGATTAGCTCCTATAATTCACCCCTCCACTTT. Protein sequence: CASSLGRISSYNSPLHF.

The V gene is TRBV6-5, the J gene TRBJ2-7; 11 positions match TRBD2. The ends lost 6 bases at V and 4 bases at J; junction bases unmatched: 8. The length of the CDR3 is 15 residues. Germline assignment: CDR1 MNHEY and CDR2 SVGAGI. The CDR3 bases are TGTGCCAGCAGCCGAGACCTAGCGGGGGGATACGAGCAGTACTTC. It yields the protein CASSRDLAGGYEQYF.

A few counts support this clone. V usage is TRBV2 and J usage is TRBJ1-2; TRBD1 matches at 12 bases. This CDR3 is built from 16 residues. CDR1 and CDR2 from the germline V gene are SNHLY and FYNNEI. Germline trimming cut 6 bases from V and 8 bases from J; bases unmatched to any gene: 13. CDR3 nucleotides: TGTGCCAGCAGCTCCGGGACAGGGGGCCCGGAGGAAGGCTACACCTTC. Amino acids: CASSSGTGGPEEGYTF.

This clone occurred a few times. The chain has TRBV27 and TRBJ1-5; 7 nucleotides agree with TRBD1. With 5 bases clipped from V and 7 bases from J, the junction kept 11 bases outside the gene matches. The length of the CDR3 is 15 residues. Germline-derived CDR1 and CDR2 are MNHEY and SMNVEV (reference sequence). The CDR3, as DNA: TGTGCCAGCAGTCCCTTCGAGGGGGCCCGGCAGCCCCAGCATTTT. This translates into CASSPFEGARQPQHF.

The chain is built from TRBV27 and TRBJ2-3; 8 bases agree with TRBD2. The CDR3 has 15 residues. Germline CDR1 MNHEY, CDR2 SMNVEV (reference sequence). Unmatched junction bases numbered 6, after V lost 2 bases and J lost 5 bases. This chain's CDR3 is CASSLTSGVRDTQYF. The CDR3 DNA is TGTGCCAGCAGTTTAACTAGCGGTGTCCGAGATACGCAGTATTTT.

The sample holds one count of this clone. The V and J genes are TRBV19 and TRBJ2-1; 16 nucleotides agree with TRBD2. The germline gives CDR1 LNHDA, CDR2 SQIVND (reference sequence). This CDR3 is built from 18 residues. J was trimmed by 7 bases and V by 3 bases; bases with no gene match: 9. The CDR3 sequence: CASSISGTSGGAGNEQFF. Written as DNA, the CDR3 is TGTGCCAGTAGTATCTCTGGGACTAGCGGGGGGGCAGGGAATGAGCAGTTCTTC. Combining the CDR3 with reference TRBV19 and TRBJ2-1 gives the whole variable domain DGGITQSPKYLFRKEGQNVTLSCEQNLNHDAMYWYRQDPGQGLRLIYYSQIVNDFQKGDIAEGYSVSREKKESFPLTVTSAQKNPTAFYLCASSISGTSGGAGNEQFFGPGTRLTVL.

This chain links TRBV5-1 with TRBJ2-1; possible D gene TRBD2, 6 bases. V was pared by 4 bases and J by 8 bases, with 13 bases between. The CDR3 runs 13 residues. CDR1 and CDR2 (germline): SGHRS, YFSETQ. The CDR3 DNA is TGCGCCAGCAGCCCACTAGCCTCCCATGAGCAGTTCTTC. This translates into CASSPLASHEQFF.

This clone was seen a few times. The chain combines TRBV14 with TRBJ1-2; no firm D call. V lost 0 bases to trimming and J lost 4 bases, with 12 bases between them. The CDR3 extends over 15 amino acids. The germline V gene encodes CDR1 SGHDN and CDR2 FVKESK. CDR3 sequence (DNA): TGTGCCAGCAGCCAAGATTCCAGTACCCTCTATGGCTACACCTTC. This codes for CASSQDSSTLYGYTF.

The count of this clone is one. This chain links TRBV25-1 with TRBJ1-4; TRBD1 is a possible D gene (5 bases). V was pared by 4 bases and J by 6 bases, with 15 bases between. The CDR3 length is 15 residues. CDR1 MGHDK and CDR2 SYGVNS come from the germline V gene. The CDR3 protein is CASSGYGGGDEKLFF. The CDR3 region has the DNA TGTGCCAGCAGTGGTTACGGGGGTGGAGATGAAAAACTGTTTTTT.

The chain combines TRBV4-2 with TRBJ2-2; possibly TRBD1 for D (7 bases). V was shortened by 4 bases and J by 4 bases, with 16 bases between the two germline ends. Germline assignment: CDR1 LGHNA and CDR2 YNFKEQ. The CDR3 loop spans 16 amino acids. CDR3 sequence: CASSPGGTTGTGELFF. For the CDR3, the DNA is TGTGCCAGCAGCCCAGGGGGGACGACAGGCACCGGGGAGCTGTTTTTT.

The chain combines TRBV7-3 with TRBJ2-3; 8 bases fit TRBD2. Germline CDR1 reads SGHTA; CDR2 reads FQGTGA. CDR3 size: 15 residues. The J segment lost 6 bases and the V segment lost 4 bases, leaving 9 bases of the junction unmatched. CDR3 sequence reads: CASSYNPGTRDTQYF. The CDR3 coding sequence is TGTGCCAGCAGCTACAATCCCGGGACTAGGGATACGCAGTATTTT.

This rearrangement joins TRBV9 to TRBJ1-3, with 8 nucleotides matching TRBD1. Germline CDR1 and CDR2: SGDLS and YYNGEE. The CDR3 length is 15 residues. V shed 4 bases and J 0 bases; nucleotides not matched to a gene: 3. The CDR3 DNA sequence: TGTGCCAGCAGCATGGGACAGGACTCTGGAAACACCATATATTTT. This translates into CASSMGQDSGNTIYF.

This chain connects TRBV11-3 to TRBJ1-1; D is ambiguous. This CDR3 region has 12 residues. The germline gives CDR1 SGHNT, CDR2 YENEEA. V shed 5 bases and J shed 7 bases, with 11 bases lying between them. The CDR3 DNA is TGTGCCAGCAGCGCGAGCAGCGTTGAAGCTTTCTTT. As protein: CASSASSVEAFF. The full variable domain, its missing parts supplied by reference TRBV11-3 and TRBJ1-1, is EAGVVQSPRYKIIEKKQPVAFWCNPISGHNTLYWYLQNLGQGPELLIRYENEEAVDDSQLPKDRFSAERLKGVDSTLKIQPAELGDSAVYLCASSASSVEAFFGQGTRLTVV.

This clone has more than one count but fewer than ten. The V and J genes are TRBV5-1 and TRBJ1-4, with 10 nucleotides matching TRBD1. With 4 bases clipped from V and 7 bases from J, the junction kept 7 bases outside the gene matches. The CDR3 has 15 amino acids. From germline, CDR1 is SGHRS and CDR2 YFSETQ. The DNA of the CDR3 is TGCGCCAGCAGCCTGGCCGGGACAGGGGTTGAAAAACTGTTTTTT. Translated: CASSLAGTGVEKLFF.

The DNA for the CDR3 is TGTGCCAGCAGCTTGGGGCAGGGGAACACCGGGGAGCTGTTTTTT. Translation gives CASSLGQGNTGELFF. The chain has TRBV5-4 and TRBJ2-2, with TRBD1 as a possible D gene (5 bases). V was shortened by 0 bases and J by 1 base, with 7 bases between the two germline ends. This CDR3 contains 15 residues. The germline V gene encodes CDR1 SGHNT and CDR2 YYREEE (reference sequence).